The entry below describes one TCR beta chain. This entry belongs to a study of T cells in Graves' hyperthyroidism and ophthalmopathy. The germline V gene encodes CDR1 SGHAT and CDR2 FQNNGV. V trimming: 5 bases; J trimming: 5 bases; junction bases outside the gene matches: 6. CDR3 length: 15 residues. Amplified TCR beta CDR3 regions derived from RNA transcripts. In the first-round RT-PCR of the TCR CDR3, the HTBI primer set was used. Each CDR3 protein is one row after TCRdb ran MiXCR on the multiplex PCR reads. The data show around 600,000 distinct CDR3 sequences, with around 16% seen just once and roughly 3% held by the top ten.

This sequence was found in a woman between 40 and 50 years old with Graves' ophthalmopathy. What was sequenced was blood. The chain carries TRBV11-2 and TRBJ2-2; 9 bases line up with TRBD1. The CDR3 spells CASSTGQGSTGELFF. In DNA form, the CDR3 reads TGTGCCAGCAGCACCGGACAGGGGAGTACCGGGGAGCTGTTTTTT.